This T cell receptor beta chain comes out of a study of cytomegalovirus exposure and HLA in healthy donors. Points from the study as a whole: It was reportedly the case that the classifier diagnosed cytomegalovirus status with high specificity and sensitivity. Among the most significant clusters, several appeared linked to common viral pathogens in a later analysis.

Primers included in the PCR were 60 Vbeta and 13 Jbeta primers. Produced via immunoSEQ multiplex PCR; TCRdb's table is partial and in-frame only. This sample has around 170,000 clones, with 65% to 90% found just once. V gave up 3 bases and J gave up 0 bases; unmatched junction bases: 2. Germline lookup yields CDR1 LNHDA and CDR2 SQIVND (reference sequence). The CDR3 runs to 16 residues. This clone has only a few counts. What it recognizes is unknown. The chain employs TRBV19 and TRBJ2-2; 9 nucleotides agree with TRBD1. The TCR comes from a man aged 35 to 55 in good health and CMV-seropositive. The sequenced sample consisted of PBMCs. CDR3 DNA sequence: TGTGCCAGTAGTATGGGACAGGGATCGAACACCGGGGAGCTGTTTTTT. It codes for CASSMGQGSNTGELFF.